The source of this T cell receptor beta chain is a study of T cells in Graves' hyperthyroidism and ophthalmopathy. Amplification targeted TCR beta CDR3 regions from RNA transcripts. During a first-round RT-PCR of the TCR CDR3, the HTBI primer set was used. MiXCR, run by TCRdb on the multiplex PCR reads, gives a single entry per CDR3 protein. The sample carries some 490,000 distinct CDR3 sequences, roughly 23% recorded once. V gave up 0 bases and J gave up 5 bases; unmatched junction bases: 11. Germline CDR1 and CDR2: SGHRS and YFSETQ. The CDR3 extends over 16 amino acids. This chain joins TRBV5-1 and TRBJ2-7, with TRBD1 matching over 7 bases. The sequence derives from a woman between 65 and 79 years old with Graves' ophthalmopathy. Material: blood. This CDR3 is CASSLGANRGTDEQYF. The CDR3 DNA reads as TGCGCCAGCAGCTTGGGTGCAAACAGGGGCACCGACGAGCAGTACTTC.